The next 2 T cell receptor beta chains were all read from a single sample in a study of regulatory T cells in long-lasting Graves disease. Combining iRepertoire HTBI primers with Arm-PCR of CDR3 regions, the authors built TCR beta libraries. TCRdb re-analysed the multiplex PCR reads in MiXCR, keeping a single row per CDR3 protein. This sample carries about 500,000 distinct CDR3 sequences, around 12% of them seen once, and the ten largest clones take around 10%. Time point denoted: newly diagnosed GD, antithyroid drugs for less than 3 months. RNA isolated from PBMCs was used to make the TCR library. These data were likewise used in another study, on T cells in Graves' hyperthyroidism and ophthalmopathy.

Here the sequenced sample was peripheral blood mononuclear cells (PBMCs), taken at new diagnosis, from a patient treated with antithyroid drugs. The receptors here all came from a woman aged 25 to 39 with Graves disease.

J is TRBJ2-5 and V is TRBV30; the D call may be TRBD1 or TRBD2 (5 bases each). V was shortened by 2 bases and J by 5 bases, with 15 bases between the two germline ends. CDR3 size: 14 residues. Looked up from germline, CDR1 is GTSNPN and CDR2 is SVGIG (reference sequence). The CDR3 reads CAWSRDRARETQYF. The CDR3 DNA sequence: TGTGCCTGGAGTCGGGACCGGGCTAGGGAGACCCAGTACTTC.

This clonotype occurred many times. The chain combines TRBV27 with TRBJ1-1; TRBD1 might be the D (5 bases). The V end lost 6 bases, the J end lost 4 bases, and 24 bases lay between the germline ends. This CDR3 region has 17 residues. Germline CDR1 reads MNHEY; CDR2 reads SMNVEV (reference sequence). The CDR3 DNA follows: TGTGCCAGCAGCCCAATCCCTCCAGGGAGGGTTGGCACTGAAGCTTTCTTT. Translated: CASSPIPPGRVGTEAFF.